This T cell receptor (beta chain) is from a study of siplizumab effects on memory and regulatory T cells. Study-level findings and limits: Confirmation was lacking for the suppressive function of proliferating Tregs derived from siplizumab cultures. Significant reduction of alloreactive sequences traceable to unstimulated CD4+ memory cells was observed with siplizumab. About 75-95% of proliferating CD4+ or CD8+ clones had no assignable naive or memory phenotype.

CDR1 is SNHLY, CDR2 FYNNEI, per germline. The CDR3 has 14 residues. The V end was cut by 6 bases, the J end by 4 bases, with 12 bases between. Assaying covered 100,000 or so TCR templates per sample. Profiled with immunoSEQ multiplex PCR; TCRdb holds only in-frame clones, not every one. The sample shows roughly 100,000 clones, 85% to 95% of them seen only once. On this clone itself: Its antigen remains unknown.

This receptor was obtained from a human donor in good health. This chain joins TRBV2 and TRBJ1-4, with unresolved D. The specimen was CD4+ T cells sorted from blood. CDR3 amino acids: CASRYSNLNEKLFF. In DNA form, the CDR3 reads TGTGCCAGCAGGTACAGCAACCTTAATGAAAAACTGTTTTTT.